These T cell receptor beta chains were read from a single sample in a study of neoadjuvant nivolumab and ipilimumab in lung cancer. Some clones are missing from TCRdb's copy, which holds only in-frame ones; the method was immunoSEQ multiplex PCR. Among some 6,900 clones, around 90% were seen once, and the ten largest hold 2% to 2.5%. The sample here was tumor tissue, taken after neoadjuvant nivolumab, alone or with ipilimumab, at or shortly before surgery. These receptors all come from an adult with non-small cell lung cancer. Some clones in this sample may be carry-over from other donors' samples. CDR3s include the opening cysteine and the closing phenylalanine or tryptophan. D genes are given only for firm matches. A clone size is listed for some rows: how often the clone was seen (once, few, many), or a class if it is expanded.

CDR3nt: TGTGCCAGCAGCAGCGACCGACAGTCCACCGGCTACACCTTC
CDR3aa: CASSSDRQSTGYTF
abundance: NA
j_gene: TRBJ1-2
v_gene: TRBV6-4
d_gene: NA

CDR3nt: TGTGCCAGCAGACTGGGGGGGAGCACAGATACGCAGTATTTT
CDR3aa: CASRLGGSTDTQYF
abundance: once
j_gene: TRBJ2-3
v_gene: TRBV6-1
d_gene: TRBD2

CDR3nt: TGTGCCAGCAGCTTGGGCGTAGGGGCCGGGGAGCTGTTTTTT
CDR3aa: CASSLGVGAGELFF
abundance: NA
j_gene: TRBJ2-2
v_gene: TRBV5-5
d_gene: NA

CDR3nt: TGTGCCAGCTCACTTGACAGGGTGGGCTCCTACGAGCAGTACTTC
CDR3aa: CASSLDRVGSYEQYF
abundance: few
j_gene: TRBJ2-7
v_gene: TRBV18
d_gene: TRBD1

CDR3nt: TGTGCCAGTAGTTCGGGGCTAGCGGGAGGGCAGAGTTACAATGAGCAGTTCTTC
CDR3aa: CASSSGLAGGQSYNEQFF
abundance: NA
j_gene: TRBJ2-1
v_gene: TRBV19
d_gene: TRBD2

CDR3nt: TGTGCCAGCAGCTCTCGGACCGCGTATCCCTCACCCCTCCACTTT
CDR3aa: CASSSRTAYPSPLHF
abundance: once
j_gene: TRBJ1-6
v_gene: TRBV7-8
d_gene: NA

CDR3nt: TGTGCCAGCAGCGTAGATCCAGCGGGAGGGTGGGAGACCCAGTACTTC
CDR3aa: CASSVDPAGGWETQYF
abundance: NA
j_gene: TRBJ2-5
v_gene: TRBV9
d_gene: TRBD2

CDR3nt: TGCGCCAGCAGCTTGTTGGGGGAGACTGAAGCTTTCTTT
CDR3aa: CASSLLGETEAFF
abundance: few
j_gene: TRBJ1-1
v_gene: TRBV5-1
d_gene: NA

CDR3nt: TGTGCCAGCTCACCCCCGGGAAGAATGAACACTGAAGCTTTCTTT
CDR3aa: CASSPPGRMNTEAFF
abundance: NA
j_gene: TRBJ1-1
v_gene: TRBV18
d_gene: NA

CDR3nt: TGTGCCTGGAGTACGACAGGACATTCTGCCGGGGCCAACGTCCTGACTTTC
CDR3aa: CAWSTTGHSAGANVLTF
abundance: NA
j_gene: TRBJ2-6
v_gene: TRBV30
d_gene: NA

CDR3nt: TGCGCCAGCAGCCCGAGGGAGGGGATGAACACTGAAGCTTTCTTT
CDR3aa: CASSPREGMNTEAFF
abundance: NA
j_gene: TRBJ1-1
v_gene: TRBV5-1
d_gene: NA

CDR3nt: TGCAGCGTCCAGGCGGAGGGGGGTAAGGGTACGCAGTATTTT
CDR3aa: CSVQAEGGKGTQYF
abundance: NA
j_gene: TRBJ2-3
v_gene: TRBV29-1
d_gene: NA

CDR3nt: TGTGCCAGTCGGGACAGCCCTATTGCCGGCTACACCTTC
CDR3aa: CASRDSPIAGYTF
abundance: once
j_gene: TRBJ1-2
v_gene: TRBV19
d_gene: TRBD1

CDR3nt: TGTGCCAGCTCACCTTTGGACAGGGGAGAAGCTTTCTTT
CDR3aa: CASSPLDRGEAFF
abundance: NA
j_gene: TRBJ1-1
v_gene: TRBV18
d_gene: TRBD1

CDR3nt: TGTGCCAGCAGTTACCTGGGACAGGGGGGGAGGGATACGCAGTATTTT
CDR3aa: CASSYLGQGGRDTQYF
abundance: NA
j_gene: TRBJ2-3
v_gene: TRBV6-5
d_gene: TRBD1

CDR3nt: TGTGCCAGCAGCTTAGAGACGGGACTGAGGGATGGCTACACCTTC
CDR3aa: CASSLETGLRDGYTF
abundance: NA
j_gene: TRBJ1-2
v_gene: TRBV7-2
d_gene: NA

CDR3nt: TGCGCCAGCAGCTTGGAATGGGGATCACCCCTCCACTTT
CDR3aa: CASSLEWGSPLHF
abundance: once
j_gene: TRBJ1-6
v_gene: TRBV5-1
d_gene: NA

CDR3nt: TGTGCCAGCAGCTACTCTCCGGGAGAAGGAGATACGCAGTATTTT
CDR3aa: CASSYSPGEGDTQYF
abundance: NA
j_gene: TRBJ2-3
v_gene: TRBV7-2
d_gene: NA

CDR3nt: TGCGCCAGCAGCCAAATGGCAGGGGGTGCCGATCAGCCCCAGCATTTT
CDR3aa: CASSQMAGGADQPQHF
abundance: NA
j_gene: TRBJ1-5
v_gene: TRBV4-1
d_gene: TRBD1

CDR3nt: TGTGCCAGCAGCACCGGGGCTAGCGGGAGTTACGAGCAGTACTTC
CDR3aa: CASSTGASGSYEQYF
abundance: NA
j_gene: TRBJ2-7
v_gene: TRBV7-2
d_gene: TRBD2

CDR3nt: TGTGCCAGCAGAAATACTAATGAAAAACTGTTTTTT
CDR3aa: CASRNTNEKLFF
abundance: NA
j_gene: TRBJ1-4
v_gene: TRBV6-6
d_gene: NA

CDR3nt: TGTGCCAGCAGTTTATCTCCCGGAATGGGAGAGACCCAGTACTTC
CDR3aa: CASSLSPGMGETQYF
abundance: once
j_gene: TRBJ2-5
v_gene: TRBV27
d_gene: NA

CDR3nt: TGTGCCAGCAGCAATAGGACAGGCGATTACAATGAGCAGTTCTTC
CDR3aa: CASSNRTGDYNEQFF
abundance: NA
j_gene: TRBJ2-1
v_gene: TRBV27
d_gene: TRBD1

CDR3nt: TGCGCCAGCAGCTTTACAGCGGACACTGAAGCTTTCTTT
CDR3aa: CASSFTADTEAFF
abundance: NA
j_gene: TRBJ1-1
v_gene: TRBV5-1
d_gene: NA

CDR3nt: TGTGCCAGCAGTTTTTTAGCGGGAGGGAACACCGGGGAGCTGTTTTTT
CDR3aa: CASSFLAGGNTGELFF
abundance: NA
j_gene: TRBJ2-2
v_gene: TRBV6-5
d_gene: TRBD2

CDR3nt: TGTGCCAGCAGTGAACTTCCACCGGGACAGGGTCTAAAACTGTTTTTT
CDR3aa: CASSELPPGQGLKLFF
abundance: NA
j_gene: TRBJ1-4
v_gene: TRBV6-1
d_gene: TRBD1

CDR3nt: TGCAGCGTCTACCTGACAGGGGGGAACACTGAAGCTTTCTTT
CDR3aa: CSVYLTGGNTEAFF
abundance: NA
j_gene: TRBJ1-1
v_gene: TRBV29-1
d_gene: TRBD1

CDR3nt: TGTGCCAGCAGTGCGCGGGGGGGTAATGAGCAGTTCTTC
CDR3aa: CASSARGGNEQFF
abundance: NA
j_gene: TRBJ2-1
v_gene: TRBV6-1
d_gene: TRBD2

CDR3nt: TGCGCCAGCAGTCCCGAGACAGGGGAAGCTTTCTTT
CDR3aa: CASSPETGEAFF
abundance: NA
j_gene: TRBJ1-1
v_gene: TRBV5-1
d_gene: TRBD1

CDR3nt: TGCGCCAGCAGCCCAGGACAGGGTTTTGAAGCTTTCTTT
CDR3aa: CASSPGQGFEAFF
abundance: NA
j_gene: TRBJ1-1
v_gene: TRBV4-3
d_gene: TRBD1

CDR3nt: TGTGCCAGCAGCCAAGGCCTGCGGGATACGCAGTATTTT
CDR3aa: CASSQGLRDTQYF
abundance: NA
j_gene: TRBJ2-3
v_gene: TRBV7-9
d_gene: NA

CDR3nt: TGTGCCAGCAGTTACATGGACCCCTACGAGCAGTACTTC
CDR3aa: CASSYMDPYEQYF
abundance: NA
j_gene: TRBJ2-7
v_gene: TRBV6-6
d_gene: NA

CDR3nt: TGTGCCAGCAGCCACAGAGACCGGGATGGCTACACCTTC
CDR3aa: CASSHRDRDGYTF
abundance: once
j_gene: TRBJ1-2
v_gene: TRBV6-5
d_gene: NA

CDR3nt: TGTGCCTGGGGGGCGGGGGCCGAGACCCAGTACTTC
CDR3aa: CAWGAGAETQYF
abundance: few
j_gene: TRBJ2-5
v_gene: TRBV30
d_gene: NA

CDR3nt: TGTGCCAGTTCGGCTAGCGGGACGCTGGATACGCAGTATTTT
CDR3aa: CASSASGTLDTQYF
abundance: NA
j_gene: TRBJ2-3
v_gene: TRBV19
d_gene: TRBD2

CDR3nt: TGTGCCAGCAGTGAAGGCTTAGCTAACTATGGCTACACCTTC
CDR3aa: CASSEGLANYGYTF
abundance: NA
j_gene: TRBJ1-2
v_gene: TRBV6-1
d_gene: NA

CDR3nt: TGTGCCAGCAGCTTAGCGCCGGCAGGAGGCGGCTACACCTTC
CDR3aa: CASSLAPAGGGYTF
abundance: NA
j_gene: TRBJ1-2
v_gene: TRBV7-2
d_gene: NA

CDR3nt: TGTGCCAGTAGTCTCAGGGGAGACACTGAAGCTTTCTTT
CDR3aa: CASSLRGDTEAFF
abundance: few
j_gene: TRBJ1-1
v_gene: TRBV19
d_gene: NA

CDR3nt: TGTGCCAGCAACCTAGGCGGGAACATGGAGCAGTACTTC
CDR3aa: CASNLGGNMEQYF
abundance: NA
j_gene: TRBJ2-7
v_gene: TRBV6-6
d_gene: NA

CDR3nt: TGTGCCAGCAGCCAACAGGGGGCGGGCCTCGAGCAGTACTTC
CDR3aa: CASSQQGAGLEQYF
abundance: NA
j_gene: TRBJ2-7
v_gene: TRBV6-5
d_gene: TRBD1

CDR3nt: TGTGCCAGCAGCACCCACCTACTAGCGGGAGGGCTTGGCGGGGAGCTGTTTTTT
CDR3aa: CASSTHLLAGGLGGELFF
abundance: NA
j_gene: TRBJ2-2
v_gene: TRBV7-8
d_gene: TRBD2

CDR3nt: TGCGCCAGCTACAGCAGTCCGGGCACAGATACGCAGTATTTT
CDR3aa: CASYSSPGTDTQYF
abundance: NA
j_gene: TRBJ2-3
v_gene: TRBV5-1
d_gene: NA

CDR3nt: TGTGCCAGCAGCCTGGCGGGAGGCGAGCAGTACTTC
CDR3aa: CASSLAGGEQYF
abundance: NA
j_gene: TRBJ2-7
v_gene: TRBV6-1
d_gene: TRBD2

CDR3nt: TGCGCCAGCAGCCCGGGACAGGGCGACCCCTACGAGCAGTACTTC
CDR3aa: CASSPGQGDPYEQYF
abundance: NA
j_gene: TRBJ2-7
v_gene: TRBV4-1
d_gene: TRBD1

CDR3nt: TGTGCCTGGAGTGTAGGGGGATTTCGCAATCAGCCCCAGCATTTT
CDR3aa: CAWSVGGFRNQPQHF
abundance: NA
j_gene: TRBJ1-5
v_gene: TRBV30
d_gene: NA